These 24 T cell receptor beta chains share one sample of origin, sequenced in a study of T cells after posttransplantation cyclophosphamide. Sequencing used immunoSEQ multiplex PCR; TCRdb keeps in-frame clones, though not all of them. Altogether some 14,000 clones are present, roughly 80% being singletons, with the ten largest covering approximately 1.2%. Specimen: memory CD4+ T cells sorted from PBMCs. The origin of the receptors is a middle-aged man.

The chain uses TRBV19 and TRBJ1-5, with TRBD1 identical over 7 bases. The V and J ends lost 6 bases and 7 bases, in that order; junction bases with no gene match: 24. The CDR3 sequence is 19 residues long. Germline assignment: CDR1 LNHDA and CDR2 SQIVND (reference sequence). DNA of the CDR3: TGTGCCAGTAGATCCGAGGGTAGGGGGCGCGGGGAGAAGAGACAGCCCCAGCATTTT. It translates to CASRSEGRGRGEKRQPQHF.

The chain couples TRBV11-3 to TRBJ2-3; 12 bases are shared with TRBD2. Germline trimming cut 5 bases from V and 3 bases from J; bases unmatched to any gene: 3. The CDR3 runs to 15 residues. Germline CDR1 reads SGHNT; CDR2 reads YENEEA. CDR3 sequence (DNA): TGTGCCAGCAGCCAGACTAGCGGGGGAACAGATACGCAGTATTTT. Translated: CASSQTSGGTDTQYF.

J is TRBJ1-1 and V is TRBV28; D is uncertain. The germline gives CDR1 MDHEN, CDR2 SYDVKM. CDR3 length: 15 amino acids. The V end was cut by 1 base, the J end by 3 bases, with 12 bases between. CDR3 nucleotide sequence: TGTGCCAGCAGTTTATACCCGGGATCAGACACTGAAGCTTTCTTT. This gives the protein CASSLYPGSDTEAFF.

This clone showed up just once. The chain combines TRBV10-3 with TRBJ2-5, with 10 nucleotides matching TRBD1. Germline V CDR1 and CDR2: ENHRY, SYGVKD. The CDR3 sequence is 17 residues long. V lost 2 bases and J lost 2; bases outside the gene matches: 8. Written as DNA, the CDR3 is TGTGCCATCAGTGAGAAAGGGGACAGGGGAGGGCAAGAGACCCAGTACTTC. Translating gives CAISEKGDRGGQETQYF.

V gene TRBV30 combines with J gene TRBJ2-7; possibly TRBD1 for D (5 bases). The CDR3 length is 18 residues. Germline V gene data show CDR1 as GTSNPN and CDR2 as SVGIG (reference sequence). The ends were cut back, 0 bases at V and 1 base at J, with 22 bases in the middle. The chain's CDR3 is CAWSVGPADRGISYEQYF. CDR3 bases: TGTGCCTGGAGTGTAGGTCCTGCAGACAGAGGAATTTCCTACGAGCAGTACTTC.

V is TRBV6-6 and J is TRBJ1-1, with 8 positions matching TRBD1. The CDR3 loop spans 16 amino acids. The V gene's germline CDR1 is MNHNY and CDR2 SVGAGI (reference sequence). Germline trimming cut 0 bases from V and 4 bases from J; bases unmatched to any gene: 7. The CDR3 nucleotides read TGTGCCAGCAGTTACTCGTCCCCGGACAGGGCCACTGAAGCTTTCTTT. This encodes CASSYSSPDRATEAFF.

V usage is TRBV29-1 and J usage is TRBJ2-5, with 7 nucleotides matching TRBD2. CDR3 length: 14 residues. V gave up 7 bases and J gave up 11 bases; unmatched junction bases: 19. Germline V gene lookup returns CDR1 SQVTM and CDR2 ANQGSEA. Here the CDR3 reads CSGESGNGVGEQYF. CDR3 DNA: TGCAGCGGGGAGAGCGGGAACGGAGTTGGGGAGCAGTACTTC. Supplemented by reference TRBV29-1 and TRBJ2-5, the full variable domain reads SAVISQKPSRDICQRGTSLTIQCQVDSQVTMMFWYRQQPGQSLTLIATANQGSEATYESGFVIDKFPISRPNLTFSTLTVSNMSPEDSSIYLCSGESGNGVGEQYFGPGTRLLVL.

The rearrangement joins TRBV7-2 to TRBJ2-7, with D maybe TRBD1 (5 bases). The germline V gene has CDR1 SGHTA and CDR2 FQGNSA. The length of the CDR3 is 14 residues. V was clipped by 0 bases and J by 0 bases, with 6 bases between them. The CDR3 DNA reads as TGTGCCAGCAGCTTAGCGGGGCCCTCCTACGAGCAGTACTTC. It is translated as CASSLAGPSYEQYF.

The chain employs TRBV4-2 and TRBJ2-5, with TRBD2 matching over 13 bases. The CDR3 loop spans 15 amino acids. Germline CDR1 reads LGHNA; CDR2 reads YNFKEQ. With 1 base clipped from V and 5 bases from J, the junction kept 1 base outside the gene matches. The CDR3 DNA sequence: TGTGCCAGCAGCCAAGGGACTAGCGGGGGTGAGACCCAGTACTTC. This codes for CASSQGTSGGETQYF.

The chain has TRBV25-1 and TRBJ2-7; perhaps TRBD1 as D (6 bases). V gave up 5 bases and J gave up 1 base, with 12 bases separating them. The CDR3 has 14 residues. Germline lookup yields CDR1 MGHDK and CDR2 SYGVNS. The CDR3 here is CASSSIRGSYEQYF. The CDR3 nucleotides are TGTGCCAGCAGTAGTATAAGGGGGTCCTACGAGCAGTACTTC.

This clone appeared a single time. The CDR3: CASSRGEQGEKLFF. CDR3 bases: TGCGCCAGCAGCCGGGGGGAACAGGGTGAAAAACTGTTTTTT. The genes are TRBV5-1 and TRBJ1-4; D is perhaps TRBD1 (6 bases). The V gene lost 4 bases and the J gene lost 7 bases, with 14 bases spanning the gap. The CDR3 sequence is 14 residues long. Germline CDR1 and CDR2: SGHRS and YFSETQ.

This chain joins TRBV6-1 and TRBJ2-3, with 7 bases fitting TRBD1. The CDR3 extends over 15 amino acids. V shed 5 bases and J 0 bases; nucleotides not matched to a gene: 5. Germline V lookup: CDR1 MNHNS, CDR2 SASEGT. This chain's CDR3 is CASSRDRPSTDTQYF. CDR3 nucleotide sequence: TGTGCCAGCAGTAGGGACAGACCAAGCACAGATACGCAGTATTTT.

The chain uses TRBV5-8 and TRBJ1-1, with no clear D. Looked up from germline, CDR1 is SGHTS and CDR2 is YDEGEE. The CDR3 runs 11 residues. V was shortened by 4 bases and J by 11 bases, with 12 bases between the two germline ends. The CDR3 here is CASSLRERAFF. CDR3 in DNA: TGTGCCAGCAGCCTCCGGGAACGGGCTTTCTTT.

The genes are TRBV11-3 and TRBJ2-7, with D unresolved. V dropped 0 bases and J dropped 5 bases, with 8 bases sitting between them. This CDR3 comprises 13 residues. The germline V gene encodes CDR1 SGHNT and CDR2 YENEEA. Written as DNA, the CDR3 is TGTGCCAGCAGCTTAGATCGTCTCGACGAGCAGTACTTC. It translates to CASSLDRLDEQYF.

V gene TRBV5-1 combines with J gene TRBJ2-2, with D possibly being TRBD1 (7 bases). There are 16 residues in the CDR3. CDR1 and CDR2 from the germline V gene are SGHRS and YFSETQ. With 4 bases removed from V and 4 bases from J, the gap between germline ends came to 17 bases. CDR3 loop: CASSPVTGTRTGELFF. The CDR3 DNA is TGCGCCAGCAGCCCAGTGACAGGGACTCGCACCGGGGAGCTGTTTTTT.

The chain employs TRBV5-4 and TRBJ1-1; D may be TRBD1 (6 bases). CDR3 length: 15 amino acids. Germline assignment: CDR1 SGHNT and CDR2 YYREEE (reference sequence). The germline V and J ends were trimmed by 3 bases and 5 bases, with 17 bases remaining between them. The CDR3 DNA sequence: TGTGCCAGCAGCTCCGGCGGGGGGCGATATACTGAAGCTTTCTTT. Amino acid sequence: CASSSGGGRYTEAFF.

The gene calls are TRBV5-6 and TRBJ2-2, with a weak D call TRBD2 (5 bases). Germline assignment: CDR1 SGHDT and CDR2 YYEEEE. V was pared by 2 bases and J by 1 base, with 6 bases between. The length of the CDR3 is 14 residues. In DNA form, the CDR3 reads TGTGCCAGCAGCTTTGGGAGGAACACCGGGGAGCTGTTTTTT. Residues: CASSFGRNTGELFF.

This clone was detected only a few times. The chain uses TRBV28 and TRBJ2-7; tentative D call: TRBD2 (5 bases). CDR1 MDHEN and CDR2 SYDVKM come from the germline V gene. The CDR3 loop spans 14 amino acids. With 10 bases removed from V and 0 bases from J, the gap between germline ends came to 16 bases. CDR3 nucleotide sequence: TGTGCCACCCAAGGTGGGAGTACCTCCTACGAGCAGTACTTC. This codes for CATQGGSTSYEQYF.

The chain has TRBV4-1 and TRBJ2-5, with D unclear. Germline V gene data show CDR1 as MGHRA and CDR2 as YSYEKL. This CDR3 has 13 residues. V was cut by 2 bases and J by 5 bases, with 9 bases left in between. The CDR3 DNA reads as TGCGCCAGCAGCCAATTCAGTTGGGAGACCCAGTACTTC. Its translation: CASSQFSWETQYF.

The chain couples TRBV10-3 to TRBJ1-2; D is unresolved. Trimming shortened V by 9 bases and J by 5 bases, and 13 bases separated the two germline ends. CDR3 length equals 12 residues. Germline V gene lookup returns CDR1 ENHRY and CDR2 SYGVKD. CDR3 coding DNA: TGTGCCATTTCCCTTAATCCGTATGGCTACACCTTC. Its translation is CAISLNPYGYTF.

This sequence joins TRBV5-5 and TRBJ2-7; 9 bases align to TRBD1. The ends lost 7 bases at V and 3 bases at J; junction bases unmatched: 14. This CDR3 contains 16 residues. Per germline, CDR1 SGHKS and CDR2 YYEKEE (reference sequence). The CDR3 nucleotides read TGTGCCAGCGGGGTTGCCGGGACAGGGCACGTCTACGAGCAGTACTTC. Translation: CASGVAGTGHVYEQYF. Combining the CDR3 with reference TRBV5-5 and TRBJ2-7 gives the whole variable domain DAGVTQSPTHLIKTRGQQVTLRCSPISGHKSVSWYQQVLGQGPQFIFQYYEKEERGRGNFPDRFSARQFPNYSSELNVNALLLGDSALYLCASGVAGTGHVYEQYFGPGTRLTVT.

This clone was counted between two and nine times. This chain joins TRBV6-5 and TRBJ1-5; 8 positions match TRBD1. Germline V gene sequence: CDR1 MNHEY, CDR2 SVGAGI. Trimming cost V 6 bases and J 6 bases; bases outside gene matches: 10. The CDR3 has 15 amino acids. The chain's CDR3 is CASSMTGVFSQPQHF. DNA of the CDR3: TGTGCCAGCAGCATGACAGGGGTATTTAGTCAGCCCCAGCATTTT.

The chain is built from TRBV6-6 and TRBJ1-5; TRBD1 matches 7 bases. V gave up 10 bases and J gave up 3 bases; unmatched junction bases: 6. Germline V gene lookup returns CDR1 MNHNY and CDR2 SVGAGI (reference sequence). The CDR3 covers 13 residues. The CDR3 reads CATIQGHNQPQHF. CDR3 in DNA: TGTGCCACCATACAGGGGCACAATCAGCCCCAGCATTTT.

The rearrangement links TRBV13 to TRBJ2-2; a weak D match, TRBD1 (6 bases). The V gene lost 1 base and the J gene lost 2 bases, with 20 bases spanning the gap. Germline V gives CDR1 PRHDT, CDR2 FYEKMQ (reference sequence). CDR3 length: 19 residues. The CDR3 region has the DNA TGTGCCAGCAGCTTAGAACTCTCCTTCGACAGGTTAAACACCGGGGAGCTGTTTTTT. This encodes CASSLELSFDRLNTGELFF.